The clone carrying this T cell receptor (beta chain) appeared a single time. The data originate from a study of control samples from healthy donors and cancer patients. The CDR3 extends over 13 amino acids. Germline V gene sequence: CDR1 MNHNY, CDR2 SVGAGI (reference sequence). Trimming stripped 8 bases from V and 6 bases from J, with 11 bases between. TCRdb's table, derived via immunoSEQ multiplex PCR, lists solely in-frame clones and lacks some. The sample lists 150,000 or so clones; approximately 93% were seen once. The sequence came from a young man in good health. The sample was blood. The J gene is TRBJ1-6, the V gene TRBV6-6; maybe TRBD1 (5 bases). The DNA of the CDR3 is TGTGCCAGCTTCCGGGACGGTAATTCACCCCTCCACTTT. Its protein is CASFRDGNSPLHF.